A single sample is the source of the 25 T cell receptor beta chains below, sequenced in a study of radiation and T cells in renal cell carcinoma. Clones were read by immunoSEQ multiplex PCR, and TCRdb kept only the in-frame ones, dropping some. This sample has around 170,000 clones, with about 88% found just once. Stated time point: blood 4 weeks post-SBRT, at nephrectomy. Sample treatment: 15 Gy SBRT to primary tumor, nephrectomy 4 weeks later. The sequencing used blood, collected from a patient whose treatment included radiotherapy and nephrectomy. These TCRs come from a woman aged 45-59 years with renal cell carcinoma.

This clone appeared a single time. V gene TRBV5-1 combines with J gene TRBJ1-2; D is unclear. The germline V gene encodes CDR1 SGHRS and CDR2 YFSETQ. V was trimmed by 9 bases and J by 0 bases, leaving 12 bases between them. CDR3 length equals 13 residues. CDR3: CATATEANYGYTF. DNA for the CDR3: TGCGCCACCGCTACGGAAGCTAACTATGGCTACACCTTC.

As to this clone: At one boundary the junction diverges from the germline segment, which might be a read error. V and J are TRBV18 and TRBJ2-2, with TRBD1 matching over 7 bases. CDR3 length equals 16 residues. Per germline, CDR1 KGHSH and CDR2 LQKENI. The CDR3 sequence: CASSPQGSVDTGELFF. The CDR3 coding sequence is TGTGCCAGCTCCCCACAGGGGTCCGTAGACACCGGGGAGCTGTTTTTT.

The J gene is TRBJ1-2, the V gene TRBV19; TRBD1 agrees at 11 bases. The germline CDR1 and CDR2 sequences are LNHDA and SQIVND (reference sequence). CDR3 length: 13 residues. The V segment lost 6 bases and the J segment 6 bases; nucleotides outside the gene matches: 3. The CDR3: CASSGTGGNGYTF. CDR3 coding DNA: TGTGCCAGTAGCGGGACAGGGGGAAATGGCTACACCTTC.

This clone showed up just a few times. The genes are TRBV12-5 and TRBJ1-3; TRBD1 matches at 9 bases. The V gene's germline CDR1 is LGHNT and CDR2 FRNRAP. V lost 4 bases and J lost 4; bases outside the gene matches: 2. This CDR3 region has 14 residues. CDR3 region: CASGSGQGGNTIYF. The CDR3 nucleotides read TGTGCTAGTGGTTCGGGACAGGGCGGAAACACCATATATTTT. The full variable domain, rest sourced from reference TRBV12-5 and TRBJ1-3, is DARVTQTPRHKVTEMGQEVTMRCQPILGHNTVFWYRQTMMQGLELLAYFRNRAPLDDSGMPKDRFSAEMPDATLATLKIQPSEPRDSAVYFCASGSGQGGNTIYFGEGSWLTVV.

CDR3 DNA: TGCGCCAGCAGCCAAGATACCGGGGGCCAGGACATTCAGTACTTC. Residues: CASSQDTGGQDIQYF. The rearrangement uses TRBV4-3 and TRBJ2-4; D is tentatively TRBD1 or TRBD2 (6 bases each). This CDR3 has 15 amino acids. Germline V gene sequence: CDR1 LGHNA, CDR2 YSLEER. The ends were cut back, 0 bases at V and 8 bases at J, with 14 bases in the middle.

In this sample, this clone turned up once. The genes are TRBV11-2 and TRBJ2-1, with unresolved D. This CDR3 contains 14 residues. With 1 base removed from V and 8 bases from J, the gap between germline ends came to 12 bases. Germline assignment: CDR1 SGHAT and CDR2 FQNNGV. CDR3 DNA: TGTGCCAGCAGCTTAGTCGGACGAGAGGATGAGCAGTTCTTC. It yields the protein CASSLVGREDEQFF.

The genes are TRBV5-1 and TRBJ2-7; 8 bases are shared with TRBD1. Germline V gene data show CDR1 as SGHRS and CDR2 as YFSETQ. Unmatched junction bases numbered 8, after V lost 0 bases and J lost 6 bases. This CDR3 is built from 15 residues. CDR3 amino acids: CASSLVSGQGPEQYF. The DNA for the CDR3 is TGCGCCAGCAGCTTGGTTTCCGGACAGGGACCCGAGCAGTACTTC.

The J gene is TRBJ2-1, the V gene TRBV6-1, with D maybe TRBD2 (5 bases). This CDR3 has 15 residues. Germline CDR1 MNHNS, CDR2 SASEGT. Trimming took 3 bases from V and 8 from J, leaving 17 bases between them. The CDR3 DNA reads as TGTGCCAGCAGTGACCCTGGACTCCTATGGGATGAGCAGTTCTTC. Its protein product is CASSDPGLLWDEQFF.

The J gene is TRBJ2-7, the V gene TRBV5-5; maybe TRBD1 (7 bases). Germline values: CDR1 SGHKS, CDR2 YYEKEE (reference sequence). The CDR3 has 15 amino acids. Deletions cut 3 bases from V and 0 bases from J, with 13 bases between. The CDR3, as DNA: TGTGCCAGCAGCTGGGGGGACAGTATCTCCTACGAGCAGTACTTC. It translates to CASSWGDSISYEQYF.

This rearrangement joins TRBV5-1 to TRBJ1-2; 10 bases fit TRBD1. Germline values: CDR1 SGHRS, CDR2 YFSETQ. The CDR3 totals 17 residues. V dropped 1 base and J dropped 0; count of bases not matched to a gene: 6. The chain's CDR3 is CASSLIGQGGPNYGYTF. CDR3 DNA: TGCGCCAGCAGCTTGATAGGACAGGGGGGACCTAACTATGGCTACACCTTC.

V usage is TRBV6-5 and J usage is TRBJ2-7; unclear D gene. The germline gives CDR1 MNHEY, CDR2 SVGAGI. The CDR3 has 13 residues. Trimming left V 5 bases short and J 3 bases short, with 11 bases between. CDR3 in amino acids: CASSRDPSYEQYF. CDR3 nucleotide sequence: TGTGCCAGCAGTAGAGACCCAAGCTACGAGCAGTACTTC.

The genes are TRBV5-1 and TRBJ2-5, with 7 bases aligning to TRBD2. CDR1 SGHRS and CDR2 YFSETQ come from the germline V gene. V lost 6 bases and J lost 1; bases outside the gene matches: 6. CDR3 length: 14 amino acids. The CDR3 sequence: CASTIGGVQETQYF. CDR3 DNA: TGCGCCAGCACCATTGGGGGGGTCCAAGAGACCCAGTACTTC.

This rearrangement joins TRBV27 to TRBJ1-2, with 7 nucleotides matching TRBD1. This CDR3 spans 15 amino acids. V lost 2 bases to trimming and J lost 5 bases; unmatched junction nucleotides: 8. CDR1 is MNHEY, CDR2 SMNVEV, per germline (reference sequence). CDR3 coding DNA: TGTGCCAGCAGTTTAGCCCCCGGGACAGCATATGGCTACACCTTC. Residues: CASSLAPGTAYGYTF.

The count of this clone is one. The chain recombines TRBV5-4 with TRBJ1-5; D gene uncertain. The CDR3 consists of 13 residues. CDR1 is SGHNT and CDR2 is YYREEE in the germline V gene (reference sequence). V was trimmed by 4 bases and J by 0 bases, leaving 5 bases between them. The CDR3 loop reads CASSADSNQPQHF. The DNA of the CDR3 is TGTGCCAGCAGCGCTGATAGCAATCAGCCCCAGCATTTT. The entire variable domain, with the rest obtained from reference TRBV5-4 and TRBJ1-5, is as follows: ETGVTQSPTHLIKTRGQQVTLRCSSQSGHNTVSWYQQALGQGPQFIFQYYREEENGRGNFPPRFSGLQFPNYSSELNVNALELDDSALYLCASSADSNQPQHFGDGTRLSIL.

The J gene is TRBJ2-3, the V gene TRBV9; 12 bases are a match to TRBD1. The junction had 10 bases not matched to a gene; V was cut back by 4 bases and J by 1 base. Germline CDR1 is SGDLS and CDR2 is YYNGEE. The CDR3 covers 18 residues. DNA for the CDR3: TGTGCCAGCAGCCGACTTGATGGGACAGGGGGCGGCACAGATACGCAGTATTTT. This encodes CASSRLDGTGGGTDTQYF.

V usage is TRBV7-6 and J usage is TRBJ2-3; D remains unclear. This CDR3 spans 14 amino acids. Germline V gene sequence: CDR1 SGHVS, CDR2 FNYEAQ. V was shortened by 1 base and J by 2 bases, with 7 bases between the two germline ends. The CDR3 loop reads CASSLGANTDTQYF. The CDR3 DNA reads TGTGCCAGCAGCTTAGGGGCGAACACAGATACGCAGTATTTT.

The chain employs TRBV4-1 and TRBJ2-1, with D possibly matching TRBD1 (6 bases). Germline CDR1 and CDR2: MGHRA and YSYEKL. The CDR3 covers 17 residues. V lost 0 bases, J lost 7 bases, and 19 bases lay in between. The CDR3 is CASSQDLRDTGFNEQFF. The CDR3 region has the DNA TGCGCCAGCAGCCAAGACCTCCGGGACACGGGATTTAATGAGCAGTTCTTC.

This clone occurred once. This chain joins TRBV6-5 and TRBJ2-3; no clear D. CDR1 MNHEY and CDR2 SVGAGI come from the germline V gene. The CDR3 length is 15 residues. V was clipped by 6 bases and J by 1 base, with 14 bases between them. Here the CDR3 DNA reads TGTGCCAGCAGCCCTGGACGGTGGGGCACAGATACGCAGTATTTT. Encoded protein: CASSPGRWGTDTQYF.

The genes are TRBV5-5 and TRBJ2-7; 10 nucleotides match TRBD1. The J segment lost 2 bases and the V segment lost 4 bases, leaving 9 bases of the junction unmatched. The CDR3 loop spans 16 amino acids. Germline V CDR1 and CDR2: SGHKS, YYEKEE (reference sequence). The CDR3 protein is CASSDVRDRGAYEQYF. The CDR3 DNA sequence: TGTGCCAGCAGCGACGTACGGGACAGGGGAGCCTACGAGCAGTACTTC.

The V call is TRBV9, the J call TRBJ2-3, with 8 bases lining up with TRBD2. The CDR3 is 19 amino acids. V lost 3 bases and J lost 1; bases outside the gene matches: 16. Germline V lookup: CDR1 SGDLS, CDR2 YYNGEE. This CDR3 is CASSARSGGPQVGTDTQYF. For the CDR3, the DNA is TGTGCCAGCAGCGCGAGGAGCGGGGGCCCACAAGTGGGCACAGATACGCAGTATTTT.

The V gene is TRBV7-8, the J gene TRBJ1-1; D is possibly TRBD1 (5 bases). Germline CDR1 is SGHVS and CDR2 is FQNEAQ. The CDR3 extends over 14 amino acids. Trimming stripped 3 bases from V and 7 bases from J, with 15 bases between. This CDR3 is CASSLGTAGGEAFF. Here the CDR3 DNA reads TGTGCCAGCAGCTTGGGGACGGCTGGAGGTGAAGCTTTCTTT.

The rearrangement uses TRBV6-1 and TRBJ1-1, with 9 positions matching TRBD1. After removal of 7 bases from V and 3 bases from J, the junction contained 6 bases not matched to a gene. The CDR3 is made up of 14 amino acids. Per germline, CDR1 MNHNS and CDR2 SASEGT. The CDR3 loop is CASNDRGTHTEAFF. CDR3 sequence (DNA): TGTGCCAGCAACGACAGGGGGACGCACACTGAAGCTTTCTTT.

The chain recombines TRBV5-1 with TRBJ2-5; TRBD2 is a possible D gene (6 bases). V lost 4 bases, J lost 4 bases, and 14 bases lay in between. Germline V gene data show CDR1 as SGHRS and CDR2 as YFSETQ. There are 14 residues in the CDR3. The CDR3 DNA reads TGCGCCAGCAGCGTTGGGCGGGGTGCAGAGACCCAGTACTTC. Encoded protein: CASSVGRGAETQYF.

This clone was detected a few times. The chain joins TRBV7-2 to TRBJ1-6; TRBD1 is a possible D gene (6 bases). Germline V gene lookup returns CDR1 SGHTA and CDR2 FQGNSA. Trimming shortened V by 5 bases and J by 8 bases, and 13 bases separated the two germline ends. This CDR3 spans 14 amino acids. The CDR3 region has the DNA TGTGCCAGCAGCGGTATACAGGGTGATTCACCCCTCCACTTT. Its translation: CASSGIQGDSPLHF.

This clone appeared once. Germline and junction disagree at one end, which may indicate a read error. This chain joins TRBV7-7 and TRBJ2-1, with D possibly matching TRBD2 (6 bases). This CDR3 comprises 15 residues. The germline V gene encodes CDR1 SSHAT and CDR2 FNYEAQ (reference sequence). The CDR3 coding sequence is TGTGCTAGCAGCTTACGGAGGGGCAGCTACAATGAGCAGTTCTTC. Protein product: CASSLRRGSYNEQFF.